This is a list of T cell receptor beta chains from one sample in a study of response to subunit inactivated influenza vaccine. A single record per CDR3 protein comes from TCRdb applying MiXCR to the RT-PCR reads. The sample shows a few hundred thousand distinct CDR3 sequences, 12% to 15% of them seen only once. Sequenced here: PBMCs from blood, sampled roughly 12 days after vaccination. The receptors come from a man aged 45-65 years who received an inactivated influenza vaccine. The CDR3 runs from the conserved cysteine through the conserved F or W. The D gene is left open where the match is weak. The size field is filled for only some rows; it gives once, few, many or a size class.

size | D | J | V | CDR3 | DNA
few | . | TRBJ2-1 | TRBV11-2 | CASSQRRGAEQFF | TGTGCCAGCAGCCAGCGTAGGGGAGCAGAACAGTTCTTC
. | . | TRBJ2-7 | TRBV4-3 | CASSHQTGTHNEQYF | TGCGCCAGCAGCCACCAGACAGGCACCCACAACGAGCAGTACTTC
few | . | TRBJ2-1 | TRBV6-4 | CASSDSGFGRRSSYNEQFF | TGTGCCAGCAGTGACTCAGGTTTTGGGCGGAGAAGCTCCTACAATGAGCAGTTCTTC
many | . | TRBJ1-1 | TRBV29-1 | CSVGGGYTEAFF | TGCAGCGTCGGGGGTGGTTACACTGAAGCTTTCTTT
few | TRBD1 | TRBJ2-7 | TRBV5-1 | CASSKGQGQGYEQYF | TGCGCCAGCAGCAAGGGACAGGGACAAGGCTACGAGCAGTACTTC
many | . | TRBJ1-6 | TRBV5-1 | CASSLDTDNSPLHF | TGCGCCAGCAGCTTGGACACCGATAATTCACCCCTCCACTTT
. | . | TRBJ1-2 | TRBV12-3/TRBV12-4 | CARGGYTF | TGTGCCCGGGGCGGCTACACCTTC
few | . | TRBJ1-2 | TRBV2 | CASSATGYGYTF | TGTGCCAGCAGTGCCACAGGGTATGGCTACACCTTC
few | . | TRBJ2-2 | TRBV7-9 | CASTPGNTGELFF | TGTGCCAGCACCCCAGGGAACACCGGGGAGCTGTTTTTT
. | . | TRBJ2-5 | TRBV5-6 | CASSFGGRRETQYF | TGTGCCAGCAGCTTTGGGGGTAGGAGAGAGACCCAGTACTTC
. | . | TRBJ2-7 | TRBV6-2/TRBV6-3 | CASRRDIHYEQYF | TGTGCCAGCAGACGGGACATACACTACGAGCAGTACTTC
. | . | TRBJ1-2 | TRBV7-2 | CASSSQGNYGYTF | TGTGCCAGCAGCTCGCAGGGGAACTATGGCTACACCTTC
few | . | TRBJ1-1 | TRBV18 | CASSPTTGRNTEAFF | TGTGCCAGCTCACCCACCACCGGTAGGAATACTGAAGCTTTCTTT
. | . | TRBJ2-7 | TRBV12-3/TRBV12-4 | CASSDTGAGGYEQYF | TGTGCCAGCAGTGATACAGGGGCGGGGGGCTACGAGCAGTACTTC
. | . | TRBJ2-5 | TRBV5-1 | CASRFGEAGTQYF | TGCGCCAGCAGGTTCGGCGAGGCGGGGACCCAGTACTTC
. | . | TRBJ2-7 | TRBV4-3 | CASSQENRYVGEGEQYF | TGCGCCAGCAGCCAAGAAAACCGCTACGTAGGAGAAGGGGAGCAGTACTTC
. | TRBD2 | TRBJ2-1 | TRBV9 | CASSVGTSGGLNEQFF | TGTGCCAGCAGCGTAGGGACTAGCGGCGGTCTCAATGAGCAGTTCTTC
few | . | TRBJ1-1 | TRBV6-2/TRBV6-3 | CASSQGSSTEAFF | TGTGCCAGCAGCCAGGGGTCGAGTACTGAAGCTTTCTTT
. | . | TRBJ2-3 | TRBV9 | CASSVAQELQQYF | TGTGCCAGCAGCGTAGCTCAGGAGCTACAGCAGTATTTT
few | . | TRBJ1-1 | TRBV7-7 | CASSFPPSFF | TGTGCTAGCAGCTTTCCTCCGTCTTTCTTT
few | . | TRBJ2-1 | TRBV6-1 | CASSVLDGGNEQFF | TGTGCCAGCAGTGTTTTGGACGGCGGGAATGAGCAGTTCTTC
. | TRBD2 | TRBJ2-1 | TRBV27 | CASSQGLAGDLSYNEQFF | TGTGCCAGCAGTCAGGGACTAGCGGGTGACCTCTCCTACAATGAGCAGTTCTTC
few | . | TRBJ2-2 | TRBV9 | CASSVAPATGELFF | TGTGCCAGCAGCGTAGCGCCAGCCACCGGGGAGCTGTTTTTT
. | TRBD2 | TRBJ2-1 | TRBV7-9 | CASSYTGTSGKNEQFF | TGTGCCAGCAGCTACACCGGGACTAGCGGGAAAAATGAGCAGTTCTTC
many | . | TRBJ2-3 | TRBV5-5 | CASSLDGGTADTQYF | TGTGCCAGCAGCTTGGATGGGGGCACCGCAGATACGCAGTATTTT
few | . | TRBJ1-5 | TRBV10-3 | CAISESGGINQPQHF | TGTGCCATCAGTGAGTCCGGCGGAATCAATCAGCCCCAGCATTTT
few | TRBD1 | TRBJ2-3 | TRBV5-1 | CASSPGTVNTDTQYF | TGCGCCAGCAGCCCTGGGACAGTTAACACAGATACGCAGTATTTT
. | . | TRBJ1-5 | TRBV11-2 | CASSPASGAQHF | TGTGCCAGCAGCCCGGCCAGTGGGGCCCAGCATTTT
few | . | TRBJ2-7 | TRBV10-3 | CAISERTEQYF | TGTGCCATCAGTGAGAGGACCGAGCAGTACTTC
. | . | TRBJ2-1 | TRBV21-1 | CASSKVLRLALFF | TGTGCCAGCAGCAAAGTATTGAGACTAGCCCTTTTCTTC
few | TRBD2 | TRBJ2-1 | TRBV28 | CASSLKPWTSGSYNEQFF | TGTGCCAGCAGTTTAAAACCGTGGACTAGCGGGAGCTACAATGAGCAGTTCTTC
. | . | TRBJ2-2 | TRBV29-1 | CSVSSGAGTGELFF | TGCAGCGTCTCCTCGGGAGCGGGCACCGGGGAGCTGTTTTTT
. | TRBD1 | TRBJ1-2 | TRBV4-1 | CASSHGTGPQSNYGYTF | TGCGCCAGCAGCCACGGGACAGGGCCCCAATCTAACTATGGCTACACCTTC
few | TRBD1 | TRBJ2-3 | TRBV10-3 | CAIRSGTDTDTQYF | TGTGCCATCAGGTCCGGGACAGACACAGATACGCAGTATTTT
few | TRBD2 | TRBJ2-3 | TRBV10-3 | CAISELAGGSTDTQYF | TGTGCCATCAGTGAACTAGCGGGGGGGAGCACAGATACGCAGTATTTT
few | . | TRBJ2-5 | TRBV10-3 | CAITGDQETQYF | TGTGCCATCACTGGAGACCAAGAGACCCAGTACTTC
few | . | TRBJ2-7 | TRBV6-5 | CASSYSGTTYEQYF | TGTGCCAGCAGTTACTCCGGGACGACCTACGAGCAGTACTTC
. | TRBD1 | TRBJ2-6 | TRBV14 | CASSQDLSGQGAFGANVLTF | TGTGCCAGCAGCCAAGATCTTTCGGGACAGGGGGCTTTTGGGGCCAACGTCCTGACTTTC
few | . | TRBJ2-7 | TRBV27 | CASSPLGGGISYEQYF | TGTGCCAGCAGTCCTCTCGGTGGGGGGATCTCCTACGAGCAGTACTTC
. | TRBD1 | TRBJ1-5 | TRBV28 | CALEEGAWDQPQHF | TGTGCCCTAGAGGAGGGGGCGTGGGATCAGCCCCAGCATTTT
few | . | TRBJ2-3 | TRBV5-4 | CASSTQWADTQYF | TGTGCCAGCAGCACACAATGGGCGGATACGCAGTATTTT
few | TRBD1 | TRBJ1-5 | TRBV20-1 | CSARGEGAQPQHF | TGCAGTGCTAGAGGGGAGGGGGCTCAGCCCCAGCATTTT
few | . | TRBJ2-7 | TRBV18 | CASSPSTGKAGEQYF | TGTGCCAGCTCACCATCTACAGGGAAAGCGGGCGAGCAGTACTTC
few | . | TRBJ1-2 | TRBV20-1 | CSASHGVGYTF | TGCAGTGCTAGCCACGGGGTCGGCTACACCTTC
many | . | TRBJ1-1 | TRBV29-1 | CSVLGNTEAFF | TGCAGCGTTCTGGGTAACACTGAAGCTTTCTTT
few | . | TRBJ2-5 | TRBV15 | CATSRPYQETQYF | TGTGCCACCAGCAGACCTTACCAAGAGACCCAGTACTTC
few | . | TRBJ1-2 | TRBV7-9 | CASSLRAGEANYGYTF | TGTGCCAGCAGCTTAAGGGCAGGGGAAGCTAACTATGGCTACACCTTC
. | . | TRBJ2-2 | TRBV5-1 | CASSLLSDTGELFF | TGCGCCAGCAGCTTGTTGTCGGACACCGGGGAGCTGTTTTTT
few | TRBD2 | TRBJ2-1 | TRBV3-1 | CASSPGLAGSSSYNEQFF | TGTGCCAGCAGCCCGGGACTAGCGGGCTCGAGCTCCTACAATGAGCAGTTCTTC
. | . | TRBJ1-6 | TRBV3-1 | CASSPGTSYSPLHF | TGTGCCAGCAGCCCCGGGACCTCCTATTCACCCCTCCACTTT
few | . | TRBJ2-7 | TRBV18 | CASSPPSGGTREQYF | TGTGCCAGCTCACCACCGTCCGGCGGGACGAGAGAGCAGTACTTC
. | TRBD2 | TRBJ2-3 | TRBV2 | CASSDILAGGFDTQYF | TGTGCCAGCAGTGATATTCTAGCGGGAGGATTTGATACGCAGTATTTT
. | . | TRBJ2-7 | TRBV7-3 | CASSFWRRGRAYEQYF | TGTGCCAGCAGCTTCTGGAGGCGGGGCAGGGCCTACGAGCAGTACTTC
many | TRBD1 | TRBJ2-2 | TRBV12-3/TRBV12-4 | CASSPVSGQMNTGELFF | TGTGCCAGCAGCCCGGTTTCGGGACAGATGAACACCGGGGAGCTGTTTTTT
. | . | TRBJ2-2 | TRBV20-1 | CSARDRTGFNTGELFF | TGCAGTGCTAGAGATCGTACCGGGTTTAACACCGGGGAGCTGTTTTTT
few | TRBD2 | TRBJ2-1 | TRBV7-8 | CASSPRTSANEQFF | TGTGCCAGCAGTCCAAGGACTAGCGCGAATGAGCAGTTCTTC
. | . | TRBJ1-1 | TRBV12-3/TRBV12-4 | CASSLFGVGTEAFF | TGTGCCAGCAGTTTATTCGGGGTTGGAACTGAAGCTTTCTTT
few | . | TRBJ2-7 | TRBV4-3 | CASSQEAYSYEQYF | TGCGCCAGCAGCCAAGAAGCATACTCCTACGAGCAGTACTTC
. | TRBD2 | TRBJ2-1 | TRBV7-9 | CASTIGAGGRSPNEQFF | TGTGCCAGCACCATTGGAGCGGGCGGGAGGTCCCCCAATGAGCAGTTCTTC